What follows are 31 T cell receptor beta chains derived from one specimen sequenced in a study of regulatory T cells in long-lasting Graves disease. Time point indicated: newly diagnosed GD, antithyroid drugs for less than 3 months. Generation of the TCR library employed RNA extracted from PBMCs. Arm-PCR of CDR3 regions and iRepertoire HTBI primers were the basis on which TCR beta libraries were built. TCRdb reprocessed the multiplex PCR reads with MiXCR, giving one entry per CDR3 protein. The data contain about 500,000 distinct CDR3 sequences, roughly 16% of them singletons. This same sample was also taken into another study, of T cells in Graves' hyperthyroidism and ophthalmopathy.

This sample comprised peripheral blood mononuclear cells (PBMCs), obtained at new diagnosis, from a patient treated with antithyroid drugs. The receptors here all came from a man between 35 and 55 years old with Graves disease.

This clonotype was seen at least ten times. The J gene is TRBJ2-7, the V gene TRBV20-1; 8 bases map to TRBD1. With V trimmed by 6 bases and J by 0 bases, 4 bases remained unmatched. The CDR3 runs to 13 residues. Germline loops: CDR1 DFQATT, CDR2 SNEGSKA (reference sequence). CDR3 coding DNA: TGCAGTGCACCGGGACAGGTCTCCTACGAGCAGTACTTC. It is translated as CSAPGQVSYEQYF.

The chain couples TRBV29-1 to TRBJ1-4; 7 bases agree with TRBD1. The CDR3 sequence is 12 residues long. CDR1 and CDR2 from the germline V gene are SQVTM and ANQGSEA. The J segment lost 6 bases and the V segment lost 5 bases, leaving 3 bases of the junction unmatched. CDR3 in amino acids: CSVQGEDEKLFF. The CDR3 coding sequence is TGCAGCGTTCAGGGGGAGGATGAAAAACTGTTTTTT.

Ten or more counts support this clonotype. The CDR3: CSARDRHGWSQETQYF. CDR3 coding DNA: TGCAGTGCTAGAGATAGGCACGGGTGGTCCCAAGAGACCCAGTACTTC. The chain carries TRBV20-1 and TRBJ2-5; D call uncertain. The CDR3 runs 16 residues. Trimming took off 0 bases at V and 1 base at J, with 15 bases between the two ends. Germline CDR1 and CDR2: DFQATT and SNEGSKA (reference sequence).

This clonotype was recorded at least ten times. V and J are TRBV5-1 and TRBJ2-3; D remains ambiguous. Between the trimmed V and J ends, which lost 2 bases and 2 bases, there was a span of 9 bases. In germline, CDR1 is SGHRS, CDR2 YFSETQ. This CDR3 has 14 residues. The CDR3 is CASSLDTVTDTQYF. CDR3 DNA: TGCGCCAGCAGCTTAGATACGGTCACAGATACGCAGTATTTT.

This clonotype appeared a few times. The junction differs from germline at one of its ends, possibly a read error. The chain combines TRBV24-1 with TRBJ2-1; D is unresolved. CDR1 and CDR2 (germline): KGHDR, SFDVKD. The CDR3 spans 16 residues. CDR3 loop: CATSDLRQSSYNEQFF. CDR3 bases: TGTGCCACTAGTGATTTGCGTCAGAGCTCCTACAATGAGCAGTTCTTC.

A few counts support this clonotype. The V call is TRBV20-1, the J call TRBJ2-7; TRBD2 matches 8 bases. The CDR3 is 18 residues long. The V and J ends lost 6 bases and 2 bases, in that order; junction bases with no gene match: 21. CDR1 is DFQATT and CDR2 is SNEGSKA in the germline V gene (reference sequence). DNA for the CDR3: TGCAGTGCCGCACTAGCGGAGCGGGTTTCGGGAGTCCCCTACGAGCAGTACTTC. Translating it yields CSAALAERVSGVPYEQYF.

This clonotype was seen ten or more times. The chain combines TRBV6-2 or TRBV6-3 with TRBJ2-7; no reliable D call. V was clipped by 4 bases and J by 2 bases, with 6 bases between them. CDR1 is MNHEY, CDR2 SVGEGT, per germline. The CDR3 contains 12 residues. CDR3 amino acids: CASSFPPYEQYF. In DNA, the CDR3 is TGTGCCAGCAGTTTCCCTCCCTACGAGCAGTACTTC.

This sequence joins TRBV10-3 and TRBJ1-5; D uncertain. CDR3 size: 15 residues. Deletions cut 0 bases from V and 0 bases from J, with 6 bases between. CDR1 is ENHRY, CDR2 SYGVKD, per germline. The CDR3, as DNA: TGTGCCATCAGTGAGTCAACGAATAGCAATCAGCCCCAGCATTTT. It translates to CAISESTNSNQPQHF.

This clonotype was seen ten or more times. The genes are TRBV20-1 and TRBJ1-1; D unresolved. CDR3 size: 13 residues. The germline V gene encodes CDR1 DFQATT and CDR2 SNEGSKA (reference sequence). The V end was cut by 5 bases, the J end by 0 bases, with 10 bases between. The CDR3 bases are TGCAGTGCTGCGGCCACCATGAACACTGAAGCTTTCTTT. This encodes CSAAATMNTEAFF.

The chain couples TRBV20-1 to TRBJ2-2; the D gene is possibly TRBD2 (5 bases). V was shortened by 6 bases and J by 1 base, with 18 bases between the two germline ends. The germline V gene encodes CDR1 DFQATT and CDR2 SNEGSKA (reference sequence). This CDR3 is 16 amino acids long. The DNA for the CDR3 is TGCAGTGCAATCGATGAAAAACTAGGGAACACCGGGGAGCTGTTTTTT. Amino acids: CSAIDEKLGNTGELFF.

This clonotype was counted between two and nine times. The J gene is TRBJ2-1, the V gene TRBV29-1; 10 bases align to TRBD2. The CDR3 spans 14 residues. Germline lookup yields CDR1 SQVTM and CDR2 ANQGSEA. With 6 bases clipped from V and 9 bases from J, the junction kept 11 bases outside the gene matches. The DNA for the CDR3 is TGCAGCGTCGACGTGGCGGGACTAGCGAGTGAGCAGTTCTTC. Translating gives CSVDVAGLASEQFF.

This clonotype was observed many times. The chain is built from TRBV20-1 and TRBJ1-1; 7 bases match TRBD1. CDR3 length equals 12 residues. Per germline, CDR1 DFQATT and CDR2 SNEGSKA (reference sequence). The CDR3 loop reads CRVTGVGTEAFF. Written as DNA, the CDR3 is TGCAGGGTCACAGGGGTAGGGACTGAAGCTTTCTTT.

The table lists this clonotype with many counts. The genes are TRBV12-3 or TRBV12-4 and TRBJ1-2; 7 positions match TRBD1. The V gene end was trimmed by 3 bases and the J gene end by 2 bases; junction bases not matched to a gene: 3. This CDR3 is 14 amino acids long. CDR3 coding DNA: TGTGCCAGCAGTTTCAGGGGACAGAACTATGGCTACACCTTC. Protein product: CASSFRGQNYGYTF.

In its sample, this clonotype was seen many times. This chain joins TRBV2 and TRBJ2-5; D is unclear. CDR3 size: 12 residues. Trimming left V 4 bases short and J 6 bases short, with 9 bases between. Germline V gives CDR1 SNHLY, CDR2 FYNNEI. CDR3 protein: CASSVGWKTQYF. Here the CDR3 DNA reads TGTGCCAGCAGTGTAGGGTGGAAGACCCAGTACTTC.

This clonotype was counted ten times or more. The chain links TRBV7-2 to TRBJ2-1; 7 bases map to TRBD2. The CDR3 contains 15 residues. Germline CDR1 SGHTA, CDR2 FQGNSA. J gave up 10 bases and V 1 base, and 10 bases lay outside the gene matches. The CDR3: CASSLGLRAGVEQFF. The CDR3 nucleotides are TGTGCCAGCAGCTTAGGCTTGAGGGCGGGAGTCGAGCAGTTCTTC.

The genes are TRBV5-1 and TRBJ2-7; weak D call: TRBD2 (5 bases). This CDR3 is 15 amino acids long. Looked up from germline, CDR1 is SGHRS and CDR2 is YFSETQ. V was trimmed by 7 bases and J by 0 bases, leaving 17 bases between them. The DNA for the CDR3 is TGCGCCAGCGGGCAGGAGGCGGGCAGCTCCTACGAGCAGTACTTC. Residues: CASGQEAGSSYEQYF.

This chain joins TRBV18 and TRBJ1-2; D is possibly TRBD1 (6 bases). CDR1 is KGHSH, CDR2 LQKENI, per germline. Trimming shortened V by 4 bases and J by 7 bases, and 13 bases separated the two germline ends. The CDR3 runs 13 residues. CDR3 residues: CASSLNVDSGYTF. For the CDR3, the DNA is TGTGCCAGCTCACTGAACGTGGACAGTGGCTACACCTTC.

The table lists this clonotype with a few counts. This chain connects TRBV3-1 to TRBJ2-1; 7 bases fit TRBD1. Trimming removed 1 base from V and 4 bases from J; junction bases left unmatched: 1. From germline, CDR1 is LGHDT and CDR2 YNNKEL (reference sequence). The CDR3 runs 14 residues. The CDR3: CASSQVGQYNEQFF. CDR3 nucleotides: TGTGCCAGCAGCCAAGTGGGACAGTACAATGAGCAGTTCTTC.

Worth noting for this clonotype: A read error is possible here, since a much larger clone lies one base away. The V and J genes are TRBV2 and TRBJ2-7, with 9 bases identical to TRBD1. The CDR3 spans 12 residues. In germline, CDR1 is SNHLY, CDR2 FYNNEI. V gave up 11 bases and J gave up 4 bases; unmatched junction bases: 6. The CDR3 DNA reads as TGTGCCGGACGGACAGGGGAATACGAGCAGTACTTC. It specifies CAGRTGEYEQYF.

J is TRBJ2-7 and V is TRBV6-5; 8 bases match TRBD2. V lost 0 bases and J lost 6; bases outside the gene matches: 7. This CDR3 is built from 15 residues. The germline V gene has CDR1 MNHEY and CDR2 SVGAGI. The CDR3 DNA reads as TGTGCCAGCAGTTACTCCGGGAGGGCCCTCGGCGAGCAGTACTTC. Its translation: CASSYSGRALGEQYF.

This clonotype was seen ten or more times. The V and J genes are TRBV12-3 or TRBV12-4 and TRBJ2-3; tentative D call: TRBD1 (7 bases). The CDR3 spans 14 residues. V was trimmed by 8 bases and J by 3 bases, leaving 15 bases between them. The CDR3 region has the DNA TGTGCCAGCGGAGGGGACAGTGTGACAGATACGCAGTATTTT. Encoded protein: CASGGDSVTDTQYF.

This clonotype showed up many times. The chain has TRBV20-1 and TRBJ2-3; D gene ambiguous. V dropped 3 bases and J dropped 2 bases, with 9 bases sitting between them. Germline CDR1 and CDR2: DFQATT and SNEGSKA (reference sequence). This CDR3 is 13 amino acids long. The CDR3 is CSASRALTDTQYF. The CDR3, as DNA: TGCAGTGCTAGCCGGGCCCTCACAGATACGCAGTATTTT.

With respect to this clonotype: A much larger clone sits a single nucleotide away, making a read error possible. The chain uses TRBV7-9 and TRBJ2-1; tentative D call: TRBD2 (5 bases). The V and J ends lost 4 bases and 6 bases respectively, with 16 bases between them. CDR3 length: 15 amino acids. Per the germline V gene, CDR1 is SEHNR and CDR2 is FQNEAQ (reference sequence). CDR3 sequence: CASSSLREGGNEQFF. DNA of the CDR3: TGTGCCAGCAGCTCTTTGAGGGAAGGAGGCAATGAGCAGTTCTTC.

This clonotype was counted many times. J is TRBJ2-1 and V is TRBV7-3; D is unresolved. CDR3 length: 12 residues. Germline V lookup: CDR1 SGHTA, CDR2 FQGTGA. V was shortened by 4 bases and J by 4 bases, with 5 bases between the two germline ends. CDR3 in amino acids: CASSSGYNEQFF. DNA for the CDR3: TGTGCCAGCAGCTCTGGTTACAATGAGCAGTTCTTC.

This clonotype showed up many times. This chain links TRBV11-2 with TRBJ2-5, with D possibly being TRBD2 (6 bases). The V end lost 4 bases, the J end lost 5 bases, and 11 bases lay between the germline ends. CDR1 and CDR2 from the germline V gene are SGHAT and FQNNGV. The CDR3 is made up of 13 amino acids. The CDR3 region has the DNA TGTGCCAGCAGCTCGACCGGAGGGGAGACCCAGTACTTC. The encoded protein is CASSSTGGETQYF.

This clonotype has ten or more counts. This CDR3 is CSARQVSNQPQHF. DNA of the CDR3: TGCAGTGCTAGACAGGTTAGCAATCAGCCCCAGCATTTT. The rearrangement joins TRBV20-1 to TRBJ1-5; D remains ambiguous. Trimming removed 2 bases from V and 0 bases from J, with 5 bases in between. The V gene's germline CDR1 is DFQATT and CDR2 SNEGSKA (reference sequence). The length of the CDR3 is 13 residues.

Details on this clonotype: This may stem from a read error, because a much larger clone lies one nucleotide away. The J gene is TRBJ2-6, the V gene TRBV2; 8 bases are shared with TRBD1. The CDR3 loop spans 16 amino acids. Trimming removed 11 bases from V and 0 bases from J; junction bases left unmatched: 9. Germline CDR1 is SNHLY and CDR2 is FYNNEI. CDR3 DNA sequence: TGTGCCGGCAATGGACAGGGTAGCTCTGGGGCCAACGTCCTGACTTTC. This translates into CAGNGQGSSGANVLTF.

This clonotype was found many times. Here the CDR3 reads CASSIGAGELFF. The CDR3 DNA follows: TGTGCCAGCAGTATCGGGGCCGGGGAGCTGTTTTTT. V and J are TRBV27 and TRBJ2-2, with a possible D match to TRBD2 (5 bases). Germline assignment: CDR1 MNHEY and CDR2 SMNVEV (reference sequence). This CDR3 is built from 12 residues. Trimming stripped 5 bases from V and 6 bases from J, with 7 bases between.

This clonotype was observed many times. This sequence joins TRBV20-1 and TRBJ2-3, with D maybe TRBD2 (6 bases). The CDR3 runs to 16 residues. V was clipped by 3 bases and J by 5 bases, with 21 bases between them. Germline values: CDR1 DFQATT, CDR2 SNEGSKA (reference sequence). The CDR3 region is CSASLSGSGRRDTQYF. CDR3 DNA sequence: TGCAGTGCTAGTTTGTCGGGTAGCGGAAGAAGAGATACGCAGTATTTT.

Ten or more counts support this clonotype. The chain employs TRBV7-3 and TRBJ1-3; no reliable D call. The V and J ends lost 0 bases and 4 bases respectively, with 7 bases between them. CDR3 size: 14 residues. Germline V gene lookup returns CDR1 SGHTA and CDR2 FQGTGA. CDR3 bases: TGTGCCAGCAGCTTAACGGCTGCGGGAAACACCATATATTTT. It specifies CASSLTAAGNTIYF.

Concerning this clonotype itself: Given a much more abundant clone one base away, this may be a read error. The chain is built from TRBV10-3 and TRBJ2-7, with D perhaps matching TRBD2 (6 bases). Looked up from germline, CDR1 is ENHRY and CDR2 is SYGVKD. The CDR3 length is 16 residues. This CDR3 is CATRPSGTEVSCEQYF. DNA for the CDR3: TGTGCCACTCGACCCTCCGGGACTGAGGTGTCCTGCGAGCAGTACTTC.